The present entry profiles one T cell receptor beta chain with its context. The data stem from a study of technical replicates of blood from a few donors. Repertoires were generated with immunoSEQ multiplex PCR, while TCRdb's copy carries only in-frame clones and drops some. The sample lists some 57,000 clones; roughly 86% were seen once. Material for sequencing was PBMCs. The source is a human donor in good health. Some clones in this sample may be carry-over from other donors' samples.

The CDR3 reads CASSISSLSPSGSLNIQYF. The CDR3 DNA follows: TGTGCCAGTAGTATCTCCTCGTTATCCCCTAGCGGGAGTCTTAACATTCAGTACTTC. The chain employs TRBV19 and TRBJ2-4; TRBD2 matches at 10 bases. The CDR3 sequence is 19 residues long. V was pared by 3 bases and J by 7 bases, with 18 bases of the junction left unmatched. Germline V lookup: CDR1 LNHDA, CDR2 SQIVND (reference sequence).